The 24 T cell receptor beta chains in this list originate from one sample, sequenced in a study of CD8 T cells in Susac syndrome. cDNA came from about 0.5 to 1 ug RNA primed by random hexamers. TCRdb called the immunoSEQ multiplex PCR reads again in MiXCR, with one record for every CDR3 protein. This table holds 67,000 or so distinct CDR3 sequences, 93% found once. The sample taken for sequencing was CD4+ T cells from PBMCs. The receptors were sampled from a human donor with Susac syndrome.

The CDR3 nucleotides read TGTGCCAGCAGTTTAGTTACTAGCTTAGGTTTAACGGATACGCAGTATTTT. It encodes CASSLVTSLGLTDTQYF. V usage is TRBV12-3 or TRBV12-4 and J usage is TRBJ2-3; possibly TRBD2 for D (6 bases). The CDR3 contains 17 residues. Trimming left V 1 base short and J 6 bases short, with 20 bases between.

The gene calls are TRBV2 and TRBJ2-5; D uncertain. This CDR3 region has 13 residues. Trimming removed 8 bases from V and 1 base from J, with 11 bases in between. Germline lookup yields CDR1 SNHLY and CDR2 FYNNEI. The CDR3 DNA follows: TGTGCCAGCGGGCTACTCTCCCAAGAGACCCAGTACTTC. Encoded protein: CASGLLSQETQYF.

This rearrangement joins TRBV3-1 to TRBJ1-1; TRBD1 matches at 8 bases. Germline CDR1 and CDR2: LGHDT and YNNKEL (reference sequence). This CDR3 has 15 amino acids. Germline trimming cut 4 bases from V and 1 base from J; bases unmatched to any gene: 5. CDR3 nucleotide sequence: TGTGCCAGCAGCCCTTACAGGGGGACGAACACTGAAGCTTTCTTT. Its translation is CASSPYRGTNTEAFF.

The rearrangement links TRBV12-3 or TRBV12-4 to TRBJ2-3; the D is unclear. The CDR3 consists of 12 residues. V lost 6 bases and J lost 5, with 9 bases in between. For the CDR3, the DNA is TGTGCCAGCAGCCGAGGTAGAGATACGCAGTATTTT. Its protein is CASSRGRDTQYF.

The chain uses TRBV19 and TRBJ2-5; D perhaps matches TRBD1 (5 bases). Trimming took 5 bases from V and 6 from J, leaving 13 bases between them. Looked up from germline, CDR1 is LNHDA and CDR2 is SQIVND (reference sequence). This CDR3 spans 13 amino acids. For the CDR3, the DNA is TGTGCCAGTAGTGTTACGCAGGGAAAGACCCAGTACTTC. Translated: CASSVTQGKTQYF.

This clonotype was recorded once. The CDR3 sequence is CASRHRGKTLSYEQYF. CDR3 bases: TGTGCCAGCAGGCACAGGGGGAAAACATTGTCCTACGAGCAGTACTTC. The chain combines TRBV6-1 with TRBJ2-7; 8 bases align to TRBD1. The CDR3 spans 16 residues. Losses at the gene ends were 6 bases for V and 1 base for J; bases not matched to a gene: 11. CDR1 and CDR2 (germline): MNHNS, SASEGT.

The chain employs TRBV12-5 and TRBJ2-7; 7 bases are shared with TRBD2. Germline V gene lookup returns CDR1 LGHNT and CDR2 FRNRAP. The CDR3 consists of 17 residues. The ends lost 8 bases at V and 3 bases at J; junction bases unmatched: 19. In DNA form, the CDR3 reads TGTGCTAGTCCTAATCTCCCCGGGGGGTCGCGCGGCTACGAGCAGTACTTC. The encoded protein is CASPNLPGGSRGYEQYF.

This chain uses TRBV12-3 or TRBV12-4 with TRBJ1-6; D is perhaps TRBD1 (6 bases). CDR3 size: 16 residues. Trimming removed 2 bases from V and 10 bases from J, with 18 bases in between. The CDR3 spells CASSLRSGGRGSPLHF. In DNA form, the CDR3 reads TGTGCCAGCAGTTTAAGGTCCGGGGGCCGGGGGTCACCCCTCCACTTT.

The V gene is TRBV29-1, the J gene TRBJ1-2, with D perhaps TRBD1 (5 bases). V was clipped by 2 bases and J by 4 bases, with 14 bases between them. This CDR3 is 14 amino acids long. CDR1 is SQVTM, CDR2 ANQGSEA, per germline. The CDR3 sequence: CSVERSPGTYGYTF. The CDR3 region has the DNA TGCAGCGTTGAAAGATCACCAGGGACCTATGGCTACACCTTC.

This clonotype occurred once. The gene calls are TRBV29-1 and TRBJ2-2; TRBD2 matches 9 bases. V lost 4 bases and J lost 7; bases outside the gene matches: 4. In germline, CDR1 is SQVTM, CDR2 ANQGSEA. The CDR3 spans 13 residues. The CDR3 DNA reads TGCAGCGTTGTAGCGGGGGTAATCGGGGAGCTGTTTTTT. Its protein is CSVVAGVIGELFF.

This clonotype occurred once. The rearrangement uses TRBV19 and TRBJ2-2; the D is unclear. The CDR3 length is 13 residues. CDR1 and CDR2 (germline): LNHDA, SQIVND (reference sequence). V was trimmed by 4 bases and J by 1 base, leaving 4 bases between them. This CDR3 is CASSTQNTGELFF. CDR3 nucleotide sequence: TGTGCCAGTAGTACCCAGAACACCGGGGAGCTGTTTTTT.

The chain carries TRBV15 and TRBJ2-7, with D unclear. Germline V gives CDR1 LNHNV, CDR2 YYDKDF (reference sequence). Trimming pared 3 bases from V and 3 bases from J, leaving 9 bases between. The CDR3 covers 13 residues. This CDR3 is CATSRDGYYEQYF. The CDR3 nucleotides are TGTGCCACCAGCAGGGACGGATACTACGAGCAGTACTTC. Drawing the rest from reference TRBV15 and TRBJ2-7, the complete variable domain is DAMVIQNPRYQVTQFGKPVTLSCSQTLNHNVMYWYQQKSSQAPKLLFHYYDKDFNNEADTPDNFQSRRPNTSFCFLDIRSPGLGDTAMYLCATSRDGYYEQYFGPGTRLTVT.

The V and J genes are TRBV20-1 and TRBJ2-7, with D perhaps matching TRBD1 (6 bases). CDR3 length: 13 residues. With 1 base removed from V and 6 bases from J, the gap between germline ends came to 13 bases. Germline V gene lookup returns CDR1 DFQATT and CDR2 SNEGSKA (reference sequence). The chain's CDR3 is CSARVSRGLEQYF. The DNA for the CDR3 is TGCAGTGCTAGAGTTTCCAGGGGCCTCGAGCAGTACTTC.

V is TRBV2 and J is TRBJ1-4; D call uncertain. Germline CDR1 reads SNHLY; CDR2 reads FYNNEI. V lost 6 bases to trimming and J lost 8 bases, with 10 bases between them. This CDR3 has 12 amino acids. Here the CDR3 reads CASREMGEKLFF. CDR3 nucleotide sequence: TGTGCCAGCAGGGAGATGGGCGAAAAACTGTTTTTT.

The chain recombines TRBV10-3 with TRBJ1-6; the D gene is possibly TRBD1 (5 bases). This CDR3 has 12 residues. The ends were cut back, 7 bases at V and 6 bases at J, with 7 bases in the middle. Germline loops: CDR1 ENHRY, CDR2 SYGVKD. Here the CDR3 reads CAINQGNSPLHF. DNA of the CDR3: TGTGCCATCAACCAGGGTAATTCACCCCTCCACTTT.

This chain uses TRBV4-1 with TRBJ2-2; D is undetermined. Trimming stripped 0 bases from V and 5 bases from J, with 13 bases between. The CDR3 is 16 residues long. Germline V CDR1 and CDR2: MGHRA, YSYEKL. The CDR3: CASSQDWQDGTGELFF. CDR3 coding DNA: TGCGCCAGCAGCCAAGATTGGCAGGATGGTACCGGGGAGCTGTTTTTT.

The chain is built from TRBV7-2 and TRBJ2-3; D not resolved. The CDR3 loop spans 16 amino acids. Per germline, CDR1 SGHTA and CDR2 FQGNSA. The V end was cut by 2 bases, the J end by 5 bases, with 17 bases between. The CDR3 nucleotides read TGTGCCAGCAGCTTAAACGCCAGTCCCCAACGAGATACGCAGTATTTT. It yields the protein CASSLNASPQRDTQYF.

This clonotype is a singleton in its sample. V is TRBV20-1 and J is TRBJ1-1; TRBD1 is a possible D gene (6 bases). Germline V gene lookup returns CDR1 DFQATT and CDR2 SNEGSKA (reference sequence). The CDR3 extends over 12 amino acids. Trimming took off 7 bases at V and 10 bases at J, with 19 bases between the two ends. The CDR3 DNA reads TGCAGTGGTCCGGACAGAACTCGAGCAGCTTTCTTT. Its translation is CSGPDRTRAAFF.

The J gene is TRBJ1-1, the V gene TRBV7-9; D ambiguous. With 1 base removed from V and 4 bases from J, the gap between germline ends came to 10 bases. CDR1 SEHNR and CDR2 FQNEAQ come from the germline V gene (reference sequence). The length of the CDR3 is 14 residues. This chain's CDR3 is CASSLGSASTEAFF. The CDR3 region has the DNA TGTGCCAGCAGCTTAGGCAGCGCTAGCACTGAAGCTTTCTTT. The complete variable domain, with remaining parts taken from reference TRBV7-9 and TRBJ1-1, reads DTGVSQNPRHKITKRGQNVTFRCDPISEHNRLYWYRQTLGQGPEFLTYFQNEAQLEKSRLLSDRFSAERPKGSFSTLEIQRTEQGDSAMYLCASSLGSASTEAFFGQGTRLTVV.

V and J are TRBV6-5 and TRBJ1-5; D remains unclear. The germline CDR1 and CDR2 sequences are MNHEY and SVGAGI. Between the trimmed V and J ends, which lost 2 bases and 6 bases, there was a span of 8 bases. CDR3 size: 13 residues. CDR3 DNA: TGTGCCAGCAGTTACGAGAGGTTTCAGCCCCAGCATTTT. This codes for CASSYERFQPQHF.

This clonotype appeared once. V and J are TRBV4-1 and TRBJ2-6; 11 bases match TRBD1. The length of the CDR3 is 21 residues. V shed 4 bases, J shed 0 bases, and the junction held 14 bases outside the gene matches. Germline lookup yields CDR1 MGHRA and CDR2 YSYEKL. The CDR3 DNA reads TGCGCCAGCAGCCGCTCCCCGGTCCGGGACAGGGGGAGCTCTGGGGCCAACGTCCTGACTTTC. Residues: CASSRSPVRDRGSSGANVLTF.

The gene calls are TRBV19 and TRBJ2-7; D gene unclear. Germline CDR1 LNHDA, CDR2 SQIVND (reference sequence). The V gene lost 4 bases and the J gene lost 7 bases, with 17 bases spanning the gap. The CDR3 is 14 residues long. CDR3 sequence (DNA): TGTGCCAGTAGTACCCCCGCCCGGATAAGTGAGCAGTACTTC. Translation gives CASSTPARISEQYF.

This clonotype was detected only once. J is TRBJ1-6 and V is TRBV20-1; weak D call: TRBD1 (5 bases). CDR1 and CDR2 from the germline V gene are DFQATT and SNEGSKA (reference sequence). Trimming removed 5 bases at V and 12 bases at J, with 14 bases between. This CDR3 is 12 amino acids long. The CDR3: CSAPEGVRPLHF. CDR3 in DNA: TGCAGTGCTCCAGAAGGGGTCCGACCCCTCCACTTT.

The CDR3 is CASSSPQGTIQETQYF. The CDR3 DNA sequence: TGTGCCAGCAGCTCACCGCAAGGGACTATCCAAGAGACCCAGTACTTC. This sequence joins TRBV7-2 and TRBJ2-5; 7 positions match TRBD2. Trimming took 4 bases from V and 1 from J; bases not matched to a gene: 9. This CDR3 has 16 amino acids. From germline, CDR1 is SGHTA and CDR2 FQGNSA.